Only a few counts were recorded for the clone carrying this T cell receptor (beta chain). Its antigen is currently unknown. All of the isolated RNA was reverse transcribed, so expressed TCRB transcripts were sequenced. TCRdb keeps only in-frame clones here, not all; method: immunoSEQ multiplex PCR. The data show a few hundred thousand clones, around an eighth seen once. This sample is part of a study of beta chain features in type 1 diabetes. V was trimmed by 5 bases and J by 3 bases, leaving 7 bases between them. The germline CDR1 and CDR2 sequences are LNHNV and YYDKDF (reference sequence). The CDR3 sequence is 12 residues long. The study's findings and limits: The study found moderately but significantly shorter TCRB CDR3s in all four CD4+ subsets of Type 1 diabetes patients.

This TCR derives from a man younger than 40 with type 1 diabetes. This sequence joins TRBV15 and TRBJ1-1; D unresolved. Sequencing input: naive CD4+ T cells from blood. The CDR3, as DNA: TGTGCCACCAGCGCGAGCCACACTGAAGCTTTCTTT. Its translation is CATSASHTEAFF.